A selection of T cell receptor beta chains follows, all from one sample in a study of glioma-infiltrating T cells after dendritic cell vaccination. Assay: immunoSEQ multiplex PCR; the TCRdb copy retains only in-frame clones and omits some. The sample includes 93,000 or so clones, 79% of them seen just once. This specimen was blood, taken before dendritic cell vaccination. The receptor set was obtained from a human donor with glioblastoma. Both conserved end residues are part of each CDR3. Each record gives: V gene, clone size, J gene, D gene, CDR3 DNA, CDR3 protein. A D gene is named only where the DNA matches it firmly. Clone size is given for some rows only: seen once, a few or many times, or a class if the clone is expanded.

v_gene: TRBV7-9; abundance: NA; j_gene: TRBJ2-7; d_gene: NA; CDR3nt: TGTGCCAGCAGCTTGAGGACGGGGGACTACGAGCAGTACTTC; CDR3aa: CASSLRTGDYEQYF
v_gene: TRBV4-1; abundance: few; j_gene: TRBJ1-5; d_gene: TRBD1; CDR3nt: TGCGCCAGCAGCCAAGGACAGGGTTACAATCAGCCCCAGCATTTT; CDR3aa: CASSQGQGYNQPQHF
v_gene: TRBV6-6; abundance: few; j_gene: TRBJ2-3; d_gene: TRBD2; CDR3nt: TGTGCCAGCACAGTAATCGGGGGGGCGGGGGATACGCAGTATTTT; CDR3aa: CASTVIGGAGDTQYF
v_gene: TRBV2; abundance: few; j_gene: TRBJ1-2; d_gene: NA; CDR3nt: TGTGCCAGCAGTGTCCGGGGGGCGGGGGATGGCTACACCTTC; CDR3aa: CASSVRGAGDGYTF
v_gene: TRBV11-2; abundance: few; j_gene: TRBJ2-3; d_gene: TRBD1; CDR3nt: TGTGCCAGCAGCAAGACAGGGGCCACCGGGCACCTCACAGATACGCAGTATTTT; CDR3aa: CASSKTGATGHLTDTQYF
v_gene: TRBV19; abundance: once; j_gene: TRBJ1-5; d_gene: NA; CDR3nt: TGTGCCAGTACGTCCAGGGGCTATCAGCCCCAGCATTTT; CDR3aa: CASTSRGYQPQHF
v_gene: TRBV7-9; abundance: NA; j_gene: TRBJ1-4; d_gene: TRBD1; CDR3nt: TGTGCCAGCAGCGTTCAGGGGGGAGCAGCTAATGAAAAACTGTTTTTT; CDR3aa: CASSVQGGAANEKLFF
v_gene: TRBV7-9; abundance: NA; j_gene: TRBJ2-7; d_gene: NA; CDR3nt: TGTGCCAGCAGCTTAGCAGGGAGGTCCTACGAGCAGTACTTC; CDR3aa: CASSLAGRSYEQYF
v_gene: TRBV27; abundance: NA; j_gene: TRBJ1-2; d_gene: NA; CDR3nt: TGTGCCAGCAGTCTCGATGGACAGTCCCCCCTCTATGGCTACACCTTC; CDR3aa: CASSLDGQSPLYGYTF
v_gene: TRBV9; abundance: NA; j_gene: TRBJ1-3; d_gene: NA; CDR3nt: TGTGCCAGCAGCGTAGGTGGAGGGATTGGAAACACCATATATTTT; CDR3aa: CASSVGGGIGNTIYF
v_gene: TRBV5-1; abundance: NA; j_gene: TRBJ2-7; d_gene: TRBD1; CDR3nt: TGCGCCAGCAAAAGTCAGGGGGCCTCCTACGAGCAGTACTTC; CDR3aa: CASKSQGASYEQYF
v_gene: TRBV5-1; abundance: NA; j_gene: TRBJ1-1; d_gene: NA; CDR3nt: TGCGCCAGCAGCTCCGGGAGGCAGCCACTGAACACTGAAGCTTTCTTT; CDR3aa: CASSSGRQPLNTEAFF
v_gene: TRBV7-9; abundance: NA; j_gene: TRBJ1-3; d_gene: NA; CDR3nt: TGTGCCAGCAGCTTAGCGGCACGTGGAAACACCATATATTTT; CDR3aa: CASSLAARGNTIYF
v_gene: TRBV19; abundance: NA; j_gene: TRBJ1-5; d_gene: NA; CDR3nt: TGTGCCAGTAGTACGGATCAGGGGAGTAGTCAGCCCCAGCATTTT; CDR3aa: CASSTDQGSSQPQHF
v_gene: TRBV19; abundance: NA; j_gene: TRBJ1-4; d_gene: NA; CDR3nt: TGTGCCAGTACCCCCGGGGGAGGCGACAGAACTAATGAAAAACTGTTTTTT; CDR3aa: CASTPGGGDRTNEKLFF
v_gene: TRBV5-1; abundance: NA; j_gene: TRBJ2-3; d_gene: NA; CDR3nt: TGCGCCAGCAGCTTGTCAGGGATCACAGATACGCAGTATTTT; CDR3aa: CASSLSGITDTQYF
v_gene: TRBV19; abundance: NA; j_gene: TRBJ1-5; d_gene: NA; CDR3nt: TGTGCCAGTAGTATAGTCAGGGCCCCCGATCAGCCCCAGCATTTT; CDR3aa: CASSIVRAPDQPQHF
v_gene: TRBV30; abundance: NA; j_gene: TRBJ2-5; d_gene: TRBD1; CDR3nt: TGTGCCTGGACCCTACAGGGGGACGGGGAGACCCAGTACTTC; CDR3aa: CAWTLQGDGETQYF
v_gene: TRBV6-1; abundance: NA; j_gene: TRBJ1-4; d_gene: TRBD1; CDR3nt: TGTGCCAGTTCCAGGGGGGCTAATGAAAAACTGTTTTTT; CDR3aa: CASSRGANEKLFF
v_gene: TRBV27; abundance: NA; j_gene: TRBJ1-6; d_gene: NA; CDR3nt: TGTGCCAGCAGTTTATACAGCAATTCACCCCTCCACTTT; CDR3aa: CASSLYSNSPLHF
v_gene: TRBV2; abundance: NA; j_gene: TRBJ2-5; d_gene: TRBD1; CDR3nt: TGTGCCAGCAGTGAAGCCACAGGGGGTTGGGAGACCCAGTACTTC; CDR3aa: CASSEATGGWETQYF
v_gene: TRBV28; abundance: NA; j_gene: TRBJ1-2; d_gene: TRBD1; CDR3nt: TGTGCCAGCAGTTTATGGGACTCCGGGACAGGGGGCTCTGGCTACACCTTC; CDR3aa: CASSLWDSGTGGSGYTF
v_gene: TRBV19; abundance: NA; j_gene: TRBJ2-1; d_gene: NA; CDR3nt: TGTGCCAGTAGTAAGAACAGCTACAATGAGCAGTTCTTC; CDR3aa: CASSKNSYNEQFF
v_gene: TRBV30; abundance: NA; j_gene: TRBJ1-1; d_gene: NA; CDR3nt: TGTGCCTGGAGTCGGAGGGAGGGCACTGAAGCTTTCTTT; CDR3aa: CAWSRREGTEAFF
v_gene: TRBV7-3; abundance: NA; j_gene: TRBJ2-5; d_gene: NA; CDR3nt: TGTGCCAGCAGCCCAACAGGGCGGGAGACCCAGTACTTC; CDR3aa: CASSPTGRETQYF
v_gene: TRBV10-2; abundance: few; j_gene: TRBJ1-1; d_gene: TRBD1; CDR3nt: TGCGCCAGCAGTGAGTCCCCAGGGGGTACTGAAGCTTTCTTT; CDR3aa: CASSESPGGTEAFF
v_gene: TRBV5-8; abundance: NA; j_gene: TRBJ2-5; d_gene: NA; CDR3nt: TGTGCCAGCAGCTTGTCGGGGTGGGAGACCCAGTACTTC; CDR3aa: CASSLSGWETQYF
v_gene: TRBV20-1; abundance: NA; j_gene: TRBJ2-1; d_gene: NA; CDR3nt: TGCAGTGCTTTTAGACTAAATGAGCAGTTCTTC; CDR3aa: CSAFRLNEQFF
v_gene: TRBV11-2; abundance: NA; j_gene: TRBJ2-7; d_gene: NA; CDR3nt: TGTGCCAGCAGCTCCCGACAGACCTACACTCACTACGAGCAGTACTTC; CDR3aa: CASSSRQTYTHYEQYF
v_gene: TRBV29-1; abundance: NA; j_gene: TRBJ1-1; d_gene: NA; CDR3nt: TGCAGCGTTGAAACGTCAGGGCGTGGCACTGAAGCTTTCTTT; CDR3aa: CSVETSGRGTEAFF